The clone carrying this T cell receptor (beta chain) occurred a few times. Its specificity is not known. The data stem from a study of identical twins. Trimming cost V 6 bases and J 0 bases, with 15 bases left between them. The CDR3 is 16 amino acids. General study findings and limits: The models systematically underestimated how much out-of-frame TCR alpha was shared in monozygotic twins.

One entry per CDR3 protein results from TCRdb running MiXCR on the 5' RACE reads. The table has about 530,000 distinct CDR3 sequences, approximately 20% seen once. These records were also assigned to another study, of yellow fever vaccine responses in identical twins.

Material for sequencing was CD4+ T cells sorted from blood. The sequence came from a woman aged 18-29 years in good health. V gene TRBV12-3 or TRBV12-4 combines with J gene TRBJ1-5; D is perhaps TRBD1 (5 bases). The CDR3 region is CASRLGTGISNQPQHF. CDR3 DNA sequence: TGTGCCAGCAGACTCGGGACTGGGATTAGCAATCAGCCCCAGCATTTT.